The next 15 T cell receptor beta chains were all read from a single sample in a study of blood T cell repertoires in COVID-19. Profiled with immunoSEQ multiplex PCR; TCRdb holds only in-frame clones, not every one. The data show around 360,000 clones, about 90% seen once. Specimen: PBMCs or T cells enriched from blood (not recorded which). The origin of the receptors is a woman in her 30s who had recovered from COVID-19.

The chain is built from TRBV2 and TRBJ1-1; TRBD1 aligns across 8 bases. Losses at the gene ends were 6 bases for V and 5 bases for J; bases not matched to a gene: 8. The V gene's germline CDR1 is SNHLY and CDR2 FYNNEI. The CDR3 consists of 14 residues. The CDR3 DNA is TGTGCCAGCAGCCGGACAGGGCGGGGGACTGAAGCTTTCTTT. Amino acid sequence: CASSRTGRGTEAFF.

The chain recombines TRBV5-1 with TRBJ2-1, with TRBD1 as a possible D gene (6 bases). CDR1 and CDR2 (germline): SGHRS, YFSETQ. V was pared by 3 bases and J by 0 bases, with 10 bases between. CDR3 length equals 15 residues. The DNA for the CDR3 is TGCGCCAGCAGCTCTACAGGGAGCTCCTACAATGAGCAGTTCTTC. This gives the protein CASSSTGSSYNEQFF.

This rearrangement joins TRBV2 to TRBJ1-1; D unclear. Trimming pared 7 bases from V and 5 bases from J, leaving 8 bases between. The CDR3 is 11 amino acids. Germline lookup yields CDR1 SNHLY and CDR2 FYNNEI. For the CDR3, the DNA is TGTGCCAGCAAATTGAGGACTGAAGCTTTCTTT. Its translation is CASKLRTEAFF.

The chain couples TRBV3-1 (or the pseudogene TRBV3-2) to TRBJ2-5, with a possible D match to TRBD2 (5 bases). Germline V gene sequence: CDR1 LGHDT, CDR2 YNNKEL (reference sequence). CDR3 size: 18 residues. V shed 1 base and J shed 5 bases, with 23 bases lying between them. The CDR3 DNA follows: TGTGCCAGCAGCCAAGCTCCCAACGGCGGGCGACCGGGGGAGACCCAGTACTTC. This translates into CASSQAPNGGRPGETQYF.

This chain uses TRBV11-2 with TRBJ1-4; 7 bases line up with TRBD1. The V gene's germline CDR1 is SGHAT and CDR2 FQNNGV. The CDR3 extends over 19 amino acids. The junction had 18 bases not matched to a gene; V was cut back by 5 bases and J by 3 bases. The CDR3 spells CASSHHPTGRLEANEKLFF. CDR3 DNA sequence: TGTGCCAGCAGCCACCATCCGACAGGGCGTCTCGAAGCTAATGAAAAACTGTTTTTT.

This clone appeared a few times. The rearrangement uses TRBV28 and TRBJ2-7; perhaps TRBD2 as D (5 bases). V was shortened by 5 bases and J by 0 bases, with 14 bases between the two germline ends. CDR1 is MDHEN, CDR2 SYDVKM, per germline. CDR3 size: 15 residues. The DNA of the CDR3 is TGTGCCAGCAGTATCAGCGGCTTTAGCTCCTACGAGCAGTACTTC. Protein sequence: CASSISGFSSYEQYF.

The rearrangement uses TRBV24-1 and TRBJ2-3; tentatively, D is TRBD2 (6 bases). The CDR3 has 15 amino acids. With 1 base removed from V and 4 bases from J, the gap between germline ends came to 11 bases. Germline V gives CDR1 KGHDR, CDR2 SFDVKD. The CDR3 DNA follows: TGTGCCACCAGTGATTTTGGAGGGCGGGCAGATACGCAGTATTTT. Protein: CATSDFGGRADTQYF.

This chain links TRBV19 with TRBJ2-3; TRBD2 matches at 9 bases. The CDR3 has 16 amino acids. V gave up 3 bases and J gave up 3 bases; unmatched junction bases: 7. Germline lookup yields CDR1 LNHDA and CDR2 SQIVND (reference sequence). Written as DNA, the CDR3 is TGTGCCAGTAGTATCTGGACTAGCGAGGGAACAGATACGCAGTATTTT. It codes for CASSIWTSEGTDTQYF.

This rearrangement joins TRBV9 to TRBJ2-1; 7 bases fit TRBD1. The trim removed 3 bases at V and 2 bases at J, leaving 5 bases unmatched. Germline loops: CDR1 SGDLS, CDR2 YYNGEE. The CDR3 spans 15 residues. CDR3: CASSGQGITYNEQFF. Written as DNA, the CDR3 is TGTGCCAGCAGCGGACAGGGAATAACCTACAATGAGCAGTTCTTC.

V gene TRBV29-1 combines with J gene TRBJ1-2; TRBD1 matches at 7 bases. The V gene end was trimmed by 8 bases and the J gene end by 3 bases; junction bases not matched to a gene: 3. The length of the CDR3 is 11 residues. Germline V gene lookup returns CDR1 SQVTM and CDR2 ANQGSEA. DNA for the CDR3: TGCAGCCTTGGGACAGACTATGGCTACACCTTC. It is translated as CSLGTDYGYTF.

This sequence joins TRBV28 and TRBJ1-6, with D unresolved. Germline loops: CDR1 MDHEN, CDR2 SYDVKM. The CDR3 consists of 16 residues. Trimming removed 4 bases from V and 0 bases from J, with 10 bases in between. CDR3 loop: CASSSNRGSYNSPLHF. The DNA for the CDR3 is TGTGCCAGCAGTTCTAACCGAGGCTCCTATAATTCACCCCTCCACTTT.

V gene TRBV29-1 combines with J gene TRBJ2-1; a possible D gene is TRBD1 (7 bases). Trimming shortened V by 7 bases and J by 6 bases, and 13 bases separated the two germline ends. Per the germline V gene, CDR1 is SQVTM and CDR2 is ANQGSEA. This CDR3 has 12 residues. CDR3 sequence: CSAAGGGNEQFF. CDR3 coding DNA: TGCAGCGCGGCAGGGGGAGGCAATGAGCAGTTCTTC.

The rearrangement links TRBV5-1 to TRBJ1-1; D ambiguous. The V and J ends lost 1 base and 2 bases respectively, with 9 bases between them. Germline-derived CDR1 and CDR2 are SGHRS and YFSETQ. The CDR3 contains 14 residues. Here the CDR3 DNA reads TGCGCCAGCAGCTTGAGCGGGGAAAACACTGAAGCTTTCTTT. Protein sequence: CASSLSGENTEAFF.

This chain uses TRBV2 with TRBJ2-3; 7 bases agree with TRBD1. Germline CDR1 and CDR2: SNHLY and FYNNEI. With 5 bases clipped from V and 2 bases from J, the junction kept 10 bases outside the gene matches. The CDR3 has 16 residues. CDR3 in amino acids: CASSQLGQRITDTQYF. CDR3 nucleotide sequence: TGTGCCAGCAGTCAATTGGGACAGAGGATCACAGATACGCAGTATTTT.

The chain joins TRBV27 to TRBJ2-1; TRBD2 matches 11 bases. Germline values: CDR1 MNHEY, CDR2 SMNVEV (reference sequence). The CDR3 has 17 residues. V gave up 4 bases and J gave up 2 bases; unmatched junction bases: 7. CDR3 DNA sequence: TGTGCCAGCAGTTCACGACTAGCGGGGCGGCCCTACAATGAGCAGTTCTTC. Translating gives CASSSRLAGRPYNEQFF.